This T cell receptor beta chain was profiled in a study of blood T cells in healthy people across ages. V lost 6 bases, J lost 2 bases, and 13 bases lay in between. The CDR3 runs 14 residues. The germline V gene encodes CDR1 SNHLY and CDR2 FYNNEI. The study isolated at least 6.5 million PBMCs from each sample. Using a J-beta primer mix together with a sample-barcoded 5' primer, a second PCR was run for roughly 6 to 12 cycles. TCRdb ran MiXCR on the 5' RACE reads and lists one entry per CDR3 protein. The sample holds approximately 780,000 distinct CDR3 sequences, around 25% seen once. This same sample was also taken into another study, of T cells of mothers and their children. Per that study: Slightly higher but non-significant overlap marked related mother-child pairs versus unrelated pairs.

The TCR comes from a boy younger than 18 in good health. Source material: blood. The chain employs TRBV2 and TRBJ1-2; TRBD1 is a possible D gene (5 bases). The CDR3 sequence: CASRGTDWNYGYTF. Here the CDR3 DNA reads TGTGCCAGCAGGGGGACGGACTGGAACTATGGCTACACCTTC.